This T cell receptor beta chain was documented in a study of PD-1 blockade in mismatch repair-deficient tumors. V shed 7 bases, J shed 5 bases, and the junction held 11 bases outside the gene matches. CDR1 is SEHNR and CDR2 is FQNEAQ in the germline V gene (reference sequence). CDR3 length: 16 amino acids. TCRdb's copy holds only in-frame clones and misses some; the assay was immunoSEQ multiplex PCR. The sample contains some 100,000 clones, approximately 83% of which appear only once. Specimen: peripheral blood, collected 36 weeks after starting pembrolizumab. This TCR was sampled from an adult with mismatch repair-deficient cancer. This chain connects TRBV7-9 to TRBJ2-2; TRBD1 matches 9 bases. Here the CDR3 DNA reads TGTGCCAGCACCTTCGTCCGGGACAGGGAAACCGGGGAGCTGTTTTTT. This encodes CASTFVRDRETGELFF.